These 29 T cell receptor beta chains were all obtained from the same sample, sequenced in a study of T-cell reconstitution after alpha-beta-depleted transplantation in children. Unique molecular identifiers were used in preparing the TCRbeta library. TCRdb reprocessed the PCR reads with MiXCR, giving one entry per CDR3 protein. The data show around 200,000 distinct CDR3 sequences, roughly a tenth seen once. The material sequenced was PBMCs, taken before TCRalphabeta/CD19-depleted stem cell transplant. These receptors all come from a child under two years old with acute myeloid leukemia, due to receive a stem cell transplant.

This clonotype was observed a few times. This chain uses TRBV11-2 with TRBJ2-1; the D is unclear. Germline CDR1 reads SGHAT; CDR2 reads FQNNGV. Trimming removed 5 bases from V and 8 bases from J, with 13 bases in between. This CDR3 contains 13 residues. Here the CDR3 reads CASSLTWGHEQFF. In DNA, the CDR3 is TGTGCCAGCAGCCTTACTTGGGGTCATGAGCAGTTCTTC.

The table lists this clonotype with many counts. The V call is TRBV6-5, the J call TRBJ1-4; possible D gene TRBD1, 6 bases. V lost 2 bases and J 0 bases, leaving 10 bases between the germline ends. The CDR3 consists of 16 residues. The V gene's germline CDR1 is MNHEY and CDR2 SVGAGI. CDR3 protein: CASSYARTATNEKLFF. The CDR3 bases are TGTGCCAGCAGTTACGCCCGGACAGCAACTAATGAAAAACTGTTTTTT.

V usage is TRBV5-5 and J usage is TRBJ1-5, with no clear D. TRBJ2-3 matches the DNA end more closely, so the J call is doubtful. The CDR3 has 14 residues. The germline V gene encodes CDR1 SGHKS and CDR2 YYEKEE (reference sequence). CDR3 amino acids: CASSLGPDNQPQYF. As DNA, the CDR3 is TGTGCCAGCAGCTTGGGTCCAGACAATCAGCCCCAGTATTTT.

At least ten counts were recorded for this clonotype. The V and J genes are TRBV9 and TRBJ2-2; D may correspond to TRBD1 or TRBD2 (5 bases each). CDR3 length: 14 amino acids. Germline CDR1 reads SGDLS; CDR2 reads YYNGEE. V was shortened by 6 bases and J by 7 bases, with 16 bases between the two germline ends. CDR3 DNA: TGTGCCAGCACCACGGGGCGGAGCCTCGGGGAGCTGTTTTTT. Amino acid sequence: CASTTGRSLGELFF.

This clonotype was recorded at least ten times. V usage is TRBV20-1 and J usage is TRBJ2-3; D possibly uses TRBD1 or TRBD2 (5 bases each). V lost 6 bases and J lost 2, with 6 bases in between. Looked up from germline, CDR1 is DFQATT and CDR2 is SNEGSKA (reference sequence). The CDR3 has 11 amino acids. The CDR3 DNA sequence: TGCAGTGCGGGGGTCACAGATACGCAGTATTTT. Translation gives CSAGVTDTQYF.

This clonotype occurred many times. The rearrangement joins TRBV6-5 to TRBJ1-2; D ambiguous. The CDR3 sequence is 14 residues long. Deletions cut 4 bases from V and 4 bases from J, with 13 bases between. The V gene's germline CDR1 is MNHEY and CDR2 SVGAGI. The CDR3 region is CASSSPEGAYGYTF. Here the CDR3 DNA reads TGTGCCAGCAGTTCCCCCGAAGGAGCCTATGGCTACACCTTC.

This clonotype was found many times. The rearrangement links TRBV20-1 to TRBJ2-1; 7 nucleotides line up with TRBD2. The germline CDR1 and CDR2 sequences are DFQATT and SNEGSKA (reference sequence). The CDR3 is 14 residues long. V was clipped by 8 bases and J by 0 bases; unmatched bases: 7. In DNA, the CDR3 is TGCAGTACCGGGACTATCGACTCCTACAATGAGCAGTTCTTC. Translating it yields CSTGTIDSYNEQFF.

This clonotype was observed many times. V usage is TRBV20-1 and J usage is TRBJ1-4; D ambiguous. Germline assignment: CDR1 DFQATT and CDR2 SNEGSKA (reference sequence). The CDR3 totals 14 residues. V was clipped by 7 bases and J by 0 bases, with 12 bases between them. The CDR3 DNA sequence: TGCAGTGGTCGTACTAGCTCAACTAATGAAAAACTGTTTTTT. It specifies CSGRTSSTNEKLFF.

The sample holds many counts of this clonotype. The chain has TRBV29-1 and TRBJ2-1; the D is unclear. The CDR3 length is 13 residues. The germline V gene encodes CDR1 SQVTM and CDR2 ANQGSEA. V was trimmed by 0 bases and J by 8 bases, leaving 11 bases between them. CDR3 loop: CSVEDPWSDEQFF. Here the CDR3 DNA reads TGCAGCGTTGAAGATCCCTGGTCCGATGAGCAGTTCTTC.

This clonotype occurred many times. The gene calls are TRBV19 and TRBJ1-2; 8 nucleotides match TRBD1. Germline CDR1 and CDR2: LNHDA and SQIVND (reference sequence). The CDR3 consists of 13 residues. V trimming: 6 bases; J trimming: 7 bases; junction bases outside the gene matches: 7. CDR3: CASSIRDRSGYTF. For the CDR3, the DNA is TGTGCCAGTAGCATCCGGGACAGGTCTGGCTACACCTTC. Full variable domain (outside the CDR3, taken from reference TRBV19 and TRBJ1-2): DGGITQSPKYLFRKEGQNVTLSCEQNLNHDAMYWYRQDPGQGLRLIYYSQIVNDFQKGDIAEGYSVSREKKESFPLTVTSAQKNPTAFYLCASSIRDRSGYTFGSGTRLTVV.

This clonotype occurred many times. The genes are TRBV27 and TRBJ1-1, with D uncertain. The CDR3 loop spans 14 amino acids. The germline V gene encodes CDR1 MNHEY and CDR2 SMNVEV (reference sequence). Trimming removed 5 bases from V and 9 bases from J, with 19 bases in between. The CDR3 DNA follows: TGTGCCAGCAGTCCACACCGACATGAAGCGAAAGCTTTCTTT. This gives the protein CASSPHRHEAKAFF.

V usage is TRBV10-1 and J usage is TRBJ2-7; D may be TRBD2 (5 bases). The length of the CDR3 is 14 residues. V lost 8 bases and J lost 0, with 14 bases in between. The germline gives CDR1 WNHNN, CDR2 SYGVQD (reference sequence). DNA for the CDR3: TGCGCCAGCTCGGACGGACGGGGCTCCTACGAGCAGTACTTC. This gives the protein CASSDGRGSYEQYF.

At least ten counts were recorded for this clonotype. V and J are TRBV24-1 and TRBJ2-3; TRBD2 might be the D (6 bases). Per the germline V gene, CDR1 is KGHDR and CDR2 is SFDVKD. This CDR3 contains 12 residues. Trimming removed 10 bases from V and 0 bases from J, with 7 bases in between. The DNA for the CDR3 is TGTGCCACGCGGGGAAGCACAGATACGCAGTATTTT. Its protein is CATRGSTDTQYF.

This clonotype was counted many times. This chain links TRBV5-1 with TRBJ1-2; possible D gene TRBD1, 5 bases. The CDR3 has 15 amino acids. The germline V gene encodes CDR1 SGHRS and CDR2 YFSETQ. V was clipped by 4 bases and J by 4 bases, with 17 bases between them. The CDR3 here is CASSPILSTGYGYTF. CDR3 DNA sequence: TGCGCCAGCAGCCCAATACTTAGCACAGGCTATGGCTACACCTTC.

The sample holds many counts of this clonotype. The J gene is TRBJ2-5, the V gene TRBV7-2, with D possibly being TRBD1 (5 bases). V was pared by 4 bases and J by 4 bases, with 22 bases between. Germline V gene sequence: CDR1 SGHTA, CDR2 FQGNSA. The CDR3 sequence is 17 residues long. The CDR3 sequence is CASSSLIGAGSGETQYF. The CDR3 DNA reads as TGTGCCAGCAGCTCTCTGATAGGGGCCGGTTCGGGAGAGACCCAGTACTTC.

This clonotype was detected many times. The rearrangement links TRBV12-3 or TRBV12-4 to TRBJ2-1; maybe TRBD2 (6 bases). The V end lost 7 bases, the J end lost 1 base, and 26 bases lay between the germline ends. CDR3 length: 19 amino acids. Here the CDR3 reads CASTLKGVSGLYSYNEQFF. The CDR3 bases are TGTGCCAGCACCCTAAAAGGTGTTAGCGGACTTTATTCCTACAATGAGCAGTTCTTC.

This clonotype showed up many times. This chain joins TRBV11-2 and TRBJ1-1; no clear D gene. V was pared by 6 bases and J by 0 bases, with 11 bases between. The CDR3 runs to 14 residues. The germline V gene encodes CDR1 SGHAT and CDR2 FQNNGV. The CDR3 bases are TGTGCCAGCAGGATTGGCACAGTGAACACTGAAGCTTTCTTT. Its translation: CASRIGTVNTEAFF.

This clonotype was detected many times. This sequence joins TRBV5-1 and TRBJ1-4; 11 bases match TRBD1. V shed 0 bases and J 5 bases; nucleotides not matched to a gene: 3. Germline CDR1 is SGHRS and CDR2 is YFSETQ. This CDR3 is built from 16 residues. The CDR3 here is CASSLAGQGANEKLFF. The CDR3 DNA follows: TGCGCCAGCAGCTTGGCCGGACAGGGGGCGAATGAAAAACTGTTTTTT.

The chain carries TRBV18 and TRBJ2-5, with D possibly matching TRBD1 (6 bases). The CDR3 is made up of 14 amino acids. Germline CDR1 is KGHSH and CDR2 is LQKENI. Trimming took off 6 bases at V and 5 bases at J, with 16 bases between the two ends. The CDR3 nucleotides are TGTGCCAGCTCGCCTAAACAGGGTGCGGAGACCCAGTACTTC. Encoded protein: CASSPKQGAETQYF.

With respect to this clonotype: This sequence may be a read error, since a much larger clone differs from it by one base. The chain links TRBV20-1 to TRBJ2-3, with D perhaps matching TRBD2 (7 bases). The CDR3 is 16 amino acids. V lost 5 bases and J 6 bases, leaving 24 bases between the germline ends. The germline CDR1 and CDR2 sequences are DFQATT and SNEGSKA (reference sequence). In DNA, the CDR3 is TGCAGTGCTTTCCCGGGGGGCACGAGGATCCTCGATACGCAGTATTTT. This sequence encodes CSAFPGGTRILDTQYF.

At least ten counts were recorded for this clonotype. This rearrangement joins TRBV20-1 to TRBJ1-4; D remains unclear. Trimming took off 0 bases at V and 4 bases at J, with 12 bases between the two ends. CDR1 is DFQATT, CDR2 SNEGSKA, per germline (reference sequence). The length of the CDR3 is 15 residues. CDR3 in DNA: TGCAGTGCTAGAGATGAGGTCAGAGATAATGAAAAACTGTTTTTT. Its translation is CSARDEVRDNEKLFF.

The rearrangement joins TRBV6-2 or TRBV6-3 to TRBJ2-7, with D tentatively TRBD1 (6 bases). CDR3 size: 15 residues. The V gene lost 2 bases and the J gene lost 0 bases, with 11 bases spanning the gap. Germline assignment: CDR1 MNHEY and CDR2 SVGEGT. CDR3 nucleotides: TGTGCCAGCAGTTACGGGACAAGCTTCTCCTACGAGCAGTACTTC. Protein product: CASSYGTSFSYEQYF.

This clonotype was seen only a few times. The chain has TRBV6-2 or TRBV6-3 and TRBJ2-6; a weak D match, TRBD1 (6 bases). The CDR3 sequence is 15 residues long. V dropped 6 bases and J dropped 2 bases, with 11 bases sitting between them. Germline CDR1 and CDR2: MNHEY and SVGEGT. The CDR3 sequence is CASSPRGPGANVLTF. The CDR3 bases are TGTGCCAGCAGCCCCAGGGGACCTGGGGCCAACGTCCTGACTTTC.

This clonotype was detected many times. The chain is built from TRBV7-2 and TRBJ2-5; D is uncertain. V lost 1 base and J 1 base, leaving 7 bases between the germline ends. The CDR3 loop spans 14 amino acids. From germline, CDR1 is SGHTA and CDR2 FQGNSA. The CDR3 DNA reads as TGTGCCAGCAGCTTAGGGGCTCCCCAAGAGACCCAGTACTTC. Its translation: CASSLGAPQETQYF.

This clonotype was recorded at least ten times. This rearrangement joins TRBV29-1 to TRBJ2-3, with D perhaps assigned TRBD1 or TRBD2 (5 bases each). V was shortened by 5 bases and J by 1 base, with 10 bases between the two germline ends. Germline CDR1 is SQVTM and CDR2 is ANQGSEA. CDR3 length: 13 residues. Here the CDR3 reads CSVRGVGTDTQYF. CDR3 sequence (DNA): TGCAGCGTTAGGGGAGTGGGCACAGATACGCAGTATTTT.

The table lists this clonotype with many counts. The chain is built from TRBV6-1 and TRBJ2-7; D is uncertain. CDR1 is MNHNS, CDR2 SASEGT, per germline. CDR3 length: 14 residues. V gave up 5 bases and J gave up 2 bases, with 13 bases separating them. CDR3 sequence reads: CASSTWTAAYEQYF. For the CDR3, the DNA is TGTGCCAGCAGTACTTGGACGGCTGCCTACGAGCAGTACTTC.

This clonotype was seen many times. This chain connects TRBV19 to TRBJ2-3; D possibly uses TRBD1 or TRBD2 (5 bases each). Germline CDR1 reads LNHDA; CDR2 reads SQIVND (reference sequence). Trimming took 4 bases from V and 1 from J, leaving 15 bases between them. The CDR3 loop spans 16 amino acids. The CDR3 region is CASSTPGYGGTDTQYF. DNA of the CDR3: TGTGCCAGTAGTACTCCAGGGTACGGGGGCACAGATACGCAGTATTTT.

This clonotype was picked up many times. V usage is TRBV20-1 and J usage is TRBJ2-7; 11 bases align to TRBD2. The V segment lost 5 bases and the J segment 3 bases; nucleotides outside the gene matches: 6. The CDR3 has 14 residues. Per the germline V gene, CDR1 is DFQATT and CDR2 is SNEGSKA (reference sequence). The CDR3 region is CSAGLAGGNYEQYF. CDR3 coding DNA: TGCAGTGCTGGTCTAGCGGGAGGAAACTACGAGCAGTACTTC.

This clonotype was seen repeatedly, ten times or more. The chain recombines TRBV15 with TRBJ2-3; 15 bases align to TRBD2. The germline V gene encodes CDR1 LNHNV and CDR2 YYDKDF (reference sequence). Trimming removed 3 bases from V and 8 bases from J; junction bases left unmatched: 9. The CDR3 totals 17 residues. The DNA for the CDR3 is TGTGCCACCAGCAGTGACCCGGGACTAGCGGGGGGAAGTACGCAGTATTTT. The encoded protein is CATSSDPGLAGGSTQYF. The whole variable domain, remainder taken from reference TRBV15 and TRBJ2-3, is DAMVIQNPRYQVTQFGKPVTLSCSQTLNHNVMYWYQQKSSQAPKLLFHYYDKDFNNEADTPDNFQSRRPNTSFCFLDIRSPGLGDTAMYLCATSSDPGLAGGSTQYFGPGTRLTVL.